A single sample is the source of the 8 T cell receptor beta chains below, sequenced in a study of T cell repertoires in cytomegalovirus infection. These TCRs are of unknown antigen specificity. TCRdb independently ran MiXCR on the reads; one entry per CDR3 protein. In the table there are roughly 990,000 distinct CDR3 sequences, 31% of which are singletons. The input for sequencing was cultured CD8+ T cells from PBMCs, taken from culture after CMV antigen stimulation. The receptors were sampled from a human donor in good health (CMV status not recorded). Some clones in this sample may be carry-over from other donors' samples.

CDR3 bases: TGTGCCAGCAACCTAAGGGGGCGAGAGACCCAGTACTTC. Its translation is CASNLRGRETQYF. The chain employs TRBV6-2 or TRBV6-3 and TRBJ2-5; TRBD1 aligns across 7 bases. Unmatched junction bases numbered 6, after V lost 7 bases and J lost 4 bases. This CDR3 region has 13 residues. Germline V CDR1 and CDR2: MNHEY, SVGEGT.

The chain carries TRBV7-6 and TRBJ2-2; TRBD2 is a possible D gene (6 bases). CDR1 and CDR2 from the germline V gene are SGHVS and FNYEAQ. The ends were cut back, 4 bases at V and 5 bases at J, with 8 bases in the middle. This CDR3 has 13 residues. The CDR3 region has the DNA TGTGCCAGCAGCTCAGGGAGGACCGGGGAGCTGTTTTTT. This sequence encodes CASSSGRTGELFF.

Many counts were recorded for this clonotype. The chain employs TRBV7-9 and TRBJ2-2, with D unresolved. Germline V lookup: CDR1 SEHNR, CDR2 FQNEAQ (reference sequence). V dropped 1 base and J dropped 7 bases, with 4 bases sitting between them. The length of the CDR3 is 12 residues. Here the CDR3 reads CASSLDVGELFF. DNA of the CDR3: TGTGCCAGCAGCTTAGATGTCGGGGAGCTGTTTTTT.

V and J are TRBV7-9 and TRBJ1-4; tentatively, D is TRBD1 (6 bases). This CDR3 comprises 13 residues. V lost 5 bases and J lost 9, with 13 bases in between. Germline CDR1 and CDR2: SEHNR and FQNEAQ (reference sequence). CDR3 amino acids: CASSRDISQKLFF. CDR3 DNA: TGTGCCAGCAGCCGGGACATTTCCCAAAAACTGTTTTTT. Combining the CDR3 with reference TRBV7-9 and TRBJ1-4 gives the whole variable domain DTGVSQNPRHKITKRGQNVTFRCDPISEHNRLYWYRQTLGQGPEFLTYFQNEAQLEKSRLLSDRFSAERPKGSFSTLEIQRTEQGDSAMYLCASSRDISQKLFFGSGTQLSVL.

This clonotype was picked up many times. J is TRBJ2-3 and V is TRBV12-3 or TRBV12-4, with 9 bases aligning to TRBD2. The V gene end was trimmed by 2 bases and the J gene end by 6 bases; junction bases not matched to a gene: 15. CDR3 size: 18 residues. CDR3 sequence reads: CASSLLPLAGALGDTQYF. The CDR3 nucleotides are TGTGCCAGCAGTTTACTCCCCTTAGCGGGGGCCTTAGGGGATACGCAGTATTTT.

Details on this clonotype: The junction departs from germline at one end; a sequencing error may be responsible. This chain uses TRBV7-3 with TRBJ2-6; D may be TRBD2 (5 bases). The CDR3 is made up of 14 amino acids. The germline gives CDR1 SGHTA, CDR2 FQGTGA. The CDR3 is CASSLGDMASVLTF. In DNA, the CDR3 is TGTGCCAGCAGCTTGGGAGACATGGCCAGCGTCCTGACTTTC. Looking up the rest from reference TRBV7-3 and TRBJ2-6 gives the full variable domain: GAGVSQTPSNKVTEKGKYVELRCDPISGHTALYWYRQSLGQGPEFLIYFQGTGAADDSGLPNDRFFAVRPEGSVSTLKIQRTERGDSAVYLCASSLGDMASVLTFGAGSRLTVL.

This clonotype showed up just a few times. This chain connects TRBV7-9 to TRBJ1-2; the D gene is possibly TRBD1 (5 bases). CDR1 SEHNR and CDR2 FQNEAQ come from the germline V gene (reference sequence). The CDR3 extends over 15 amino acids. Trimming took off 2 bases at V and 3 bases at J, with 13 bases between the two ends. CDR3 in DNA: TGTGCCAGCAGCTTAAGTCTGGGAGGGGACTATGGCTACACCTTC. It translates to CASSLSLGGDYGYTF.

This clonotype was detected only a few times. CDR3: CASSLTPGQGMTGELFF. DNA of the CDR3: TGTGCCAGCAGCTTAACGCCGGGACAGGGGATGACCGGGGAGCTGTTTTTT. The chain uses TRBV7-9 and TRBJ2-2, with 10 nucleotides matching TRBD1. The CDR3 is 17 residues long. V trimming: 2 bases; J trimming: 5 bases; junction bases outside the gene matches: 8. Per the germline V gene, CDR1 is SEHNR and CDR2 is FQNEAQ (reference sequence). The whole variable domain, filled in from reference TRBV7-9 and TRBJ2-2, reads DTGVSQNPRHKITKRGQNVTFRCDPISEHNRLYWYRQTLGQGPEFLTYFQNEAQLEKSRLLSDRFSAERPKGSFSTLEIQRTEQGDSAMYLCASSLTPGQGMTGELFFGEGSRLTVL.